Listed below are T cell receptor beta chains from one sample, sequenced in a study of blood T cell repertoires in COVID-19. Using immunoSEQ multiplex PCR, the repertoire was profiled, and TCRdb retains in-frame clones only, with some absent. The sample has roughly 320,000 clones, roughly 85% seen once. Sequencing was carried out using peripheral blood. Every receptor here comes from a human donor in a cohort sampled during active COVID-19. Each CDR3 is given with its conserved first and last residue. Fields, in order: D gene, J gene, clone size, V gene, CDR3 protein, CDR3 DNA. The D gene is left open where the match is weak. Size is stated for part of the rows, as once, few or many counts, or as a class when the clone is expanded.

d_gene: NA
j_gene: TRBJ2-1
abundance: once
v_gene: TRBV27
CDR3aa: CASSLRGNEQFF
CDR3nt: TGTGCCAGCAGTTTAAGAGGAAATGAGCAGTTCTTC

d_gene: NA
j_gene: TRBJ1-5
abundance: NA
v_gene: TRBV12-3/TRBV12-4
CDR3aa: CASSLAPVEPQHF
CDR3nt: TGTGCCAGCAGTTTAGCCCCTGTTGAGCCCCAGCATTTT

d_gene: NA
j_gene: TRBJ1-1
abundance: NA
v_gene: TRBV6-5
CDR3aa: CASSYSLQGTEAFF
CDR3nt: TGTGCCAGCAGTTACTCATTGCAGGGAACTGAAGCTTTCTTT

d_gene: NA
j_gene: TRBJ2-2
abundance: NA
v_gene: TRBV25-1
CDR3aa: CASSDSWGPNTGELFF
CDR3nt: TGTGCCAGCAGTGACAGTTGGGGGCCTAACACCGGGGAGCTGTTTTTT

d_gene: NA
j_gene: TRBJ2-3
abundance: once
v_gene: TRBV13
CDR3aa: CASSLTATADTQYF
CDR3nt: TGTGCCAGCAGCTTAACAGCCACTGCAGATACGCAGTATTTT

d_gene: TRBD2
j_gene: TRBJ2-7
abundance: NA
v_gene: TRBV7-2
CDR3aa: CASSLDGGGTLYEQYF
CDR3nt: TGTGCCAGCAGCTTAGACGGCGGGGGGACTTTATACGAGCAGTACTTC

d_gene: NA
j_gene: TRBJ1-2
abundance: NA
v_gene: TRBV7-9
CDR3aa: CASSFDRGAYGYTF
CDR3nt: TGTGCCAGCAGCTTTGATAGGGGCGCCTATGGCTACACCTTC

d_gene: NA
j_gene: TRBJ1-4
abundance: NA
v_gene: TRBV18
CDR3aa: CASSLTQGTVDEKLFF
CDR3nt: TGTGCCAGCTCACTCACCCAGGGGACGGTGGATGAAAAACTGTTTTTT

d_gene: NA
j_gene: TRBJ1-2
abundance: NA
v_gene: TRBV2
CDR3aa: CASTPGSAPGYTF
CDR3nt: TGTGCCAGCACGCCGGGTTCCGCGCCTGGCTACACCTTC

d_gene: NA
j_gene: TRBJ1-1
abundance: NA
v_gene: TRBV6-5
CDR3aa: CASSIRVEAAEAFF
CDR3nt: TGTGCCAGCAGCATAAGGGTGGAGGCCGCTGAAGCTTTCTTT

d_gene: NA
j_gene: TRBJ1-5
abundance: once
v_gene: TRBV6-1
CDR3aa: CASSERGNQPQHF
CDR3nt: TGTGCCAGCAGTGAACGAGGGAATCAGCCCCAGCATTTT

d_gene: TRBD1
j_gene: TRBJ1-4
abundance: NA
v_gene: TRBV19
CDR3aa: CASSHRDRGEKLFF
CDR3nt: TGTGCCAGTAGTCACCGGGACAGGGGAGAAAAACTGTTTTTT

d_gene: TRBD2
j_gene: TRBJ2-7
abundance: NA
v_gene: TRBV28
CDR3aa: CATERGAYEQYF
CDR3nt: TGTGCCACCGAGCGGGGGGCCTACGAGCAGTACTTC

d_gene: NA
j_gene: TRBJ1-1
abundance: NA
v_gene: TRBV6-4
CDR3aa: CASSVELNTEAFF
CDR3nt: TGTGCCAGCAGTGTAGAGCTGAACACTGAAGCTTTCTTT

d_gene: NA
j_gene: TRBJ1-2
abundance: NA
v_gene: TRBV9
CDR3aa: CASSRQQLYGYTF
CDR3nt: TGTGCCAGCAGCAGACAGCAACTATATGGCTACACCTTC

d_gene: NA
j_gene: TRBJ2-1
abundance: NA
v_gene: TRBV6-1
CDR3aa: CASSEMHRVLHEQFF
CDR3nt: TGTGCCAGCAGTGAAATGCACAGGGTGCTCCATGAGCAGTTCTTC

d_gene: TRBD2
j_gene: TRBJ2-6
abundance: NA
v_gene: TRBV7-2
CDR3aa: CASSLRSSGGAGANVLTF
CDR3nt: TGTGCCAGCAGTTTAAGGTCTAGCGGGGGGGCTGGGGCCAACGTCCTGACTTTC

d_gene: TRBD1
j_gene: TRBJ1-1
abundance: NA
v_gene: TRBV6-5
CDR3aa: CASSSGGTEAFF
CDR3nt: TGTGCCAGCAGTTCAGGGGGAACGGAAGCTTTCTTT

d_gene: NA
j_gene: TRBJ2-7
abundance: NA
v_gene: TRBV30
CDR3aa: CAWSVGTSYEQYF
CDR3nt: TGTGCCTGGAGTGTGGGCACCTCCTACGAGCAGTACTTC

d_gene: NA
j_gene: TRBJ1-1
abundance: NA
v_gene: TRBV11-2
CDR3aa: CASSFRNTEAFF
CDR3nt: TGTGCCAGCAGCTTTCGGAACACTGAAGCTTTCTTT

d_gene: TRBD2
j_gene: TRBJ2-7
abundance: NA
v_gene: TRBV10-2
CDR3aa: CASSGTSGVSSYEQYF
CDR3nt: TGCGCCAGCAGTGGGACTAGCGGGGTCTCTTCCTACGAGCAGTACTTC

d_gene: TRBD2
j_gene: TRBJ2-5
abundance: NA
v_gene: TRBV5-1
CDR3aa: CASSGGSGGAETQYF
CDR3nt: TGCGCCAGCTCCGGGGGTAGCGGGGGGGCGGAGACCCAGTACTTC

d_gene: NA
j_gene: TRBJ2-3
abundance: NA
v_gene: TRBV19
CDR3aa: CATEKLDTQYF
CDR3nt: TGTGCCACCGAAAAACTGGATACGCAGTATTTT

d_gene: TRBD2
j_gene: TRBJ2-3
abundance: NA
v_gene: TRBV15
CDR3aa: CATSRVTGLAGETTDTQYF
CDR3nt: TGTGCCACCAGCAGAGTAACGGGACTAGCGGGGGAGACAACAGATACGCAGTATTTT

d_gene: NA
j_gene: TRBJ1-1
abundance: NA
v_gene: TRBV29-1
CDR3aa: CSVEDSIRTEAFF
CDR3nt: TGCAGCGTTGAGGACAGTATCCGCACTGAAGCTTTCTTT

d_gene: NA
j_gene: TRBJ1-2
abundance: NA
v_gene: TRBV9
CDR3aa: CASNVVPANYGYTF
CDR3nt: TGTGCCAGCAACGTAGTTCCAGCTAACTATGGCTACACCTTC